This T cell receptor (beta chain) was recorded in a study of human T cells and chemical hapten exposure. Regarding the study as a whole: Alopecia affected the donors, so their immune response may differ from healthy people's. With DPC sensitization, TCRs exceeding 1 in 1000 frequency showed no change.

As to time point: patch test 1, 2 weeks after DPC sensitization. Stated treatment: therapeutic diphenylcyclopropenone sensitization with weekly scalp DPC. Unfractionated whole blood served as the source for total RNA extraction. CDR3 length: 12 amino acids. The J segment lost 15 bases and the V segment lost 1 base, leaving 4 bases of the junction unmatched. This clonotype has at least ten counts. Its matching antigen is unknown. It was the library that attached unique molecular identifiers to individual cDNA molecules. In TCRdb, the RACE reads were re-called with MiXCR into one record per CDR3 protein. The table has 50,000 or so distinct CDR3 sequences, less than 9.5% seen once.

The chain joins TRBV12-3 or TRBV12-4 to TRBJ2-1; 9 positions agree with TRBD2. This TCR was sampled from a woman between 50 and 59 years old with alopecia areata. Some clones in this sample may be carry-over from other donors' samples. The source material was whole blood, sampled in connection with sensitization to the hapten diphenylcyclopropenone (DPC). The CDR3 DNA reads as TGTGCCAGCAGTTTAGGACTAGCGGCCCGGTTCTTC. Translation: CASSLGLAARFF.